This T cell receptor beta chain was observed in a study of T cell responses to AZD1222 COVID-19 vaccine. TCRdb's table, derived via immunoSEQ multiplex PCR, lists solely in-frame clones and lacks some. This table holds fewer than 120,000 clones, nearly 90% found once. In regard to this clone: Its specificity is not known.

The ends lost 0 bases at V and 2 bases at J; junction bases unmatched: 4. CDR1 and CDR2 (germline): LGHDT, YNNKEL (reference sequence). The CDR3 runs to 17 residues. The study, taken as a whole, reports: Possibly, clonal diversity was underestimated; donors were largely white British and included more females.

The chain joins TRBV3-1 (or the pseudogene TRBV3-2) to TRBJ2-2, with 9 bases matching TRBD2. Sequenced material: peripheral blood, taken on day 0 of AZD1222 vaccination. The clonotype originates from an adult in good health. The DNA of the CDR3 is TGTGCCAGCAGCCAAGATTTCGGGACTAGCAACACCGGGGAGCTGTTTTTT. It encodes CASSQDFGTSNTGELFF.